The clone carrying this TCR beta chain appeared many times. What it binds is not known. This CDR3 contains 13 residues. Trimming shortened V by 6 bases and J by 0 bases, and 8 bases separated the two germline ends. Germline V CDR1 and CDR2: SNHLY, FYNNEI. The table came from immunoSEQ multiplex PCR; TCRdb's copy has only in-frame clones and leaves some out. Among 95,000 to 100,000 clones listed, about 84% were seen once. The sample comes from a study of OX40 agonist ivuxolimab in advanced cancers. Whole-study results and caveats: Near-lowest levels of clonal expansion characterized partial responders at 0.1-3.0 mg/kg.

The clonotype comes from an adult with an advanced solid tumor such as melanoma, head and neck, liver or kidney cancer. The source material was CD4+ or CD8+ T cells sorted from blood, sampled in a trial of the OX40 agonist ivuxolimab. The chain has TRBV2 and TRBJ1-1, with D perhaps TRBD1 (6 bases). The chain's CDR3 is CASSGTMNTEAFF. In DNA form, the CDR3 reads TGTGCCAGCAGCGGGACAATGAACACTGAAGCTTTCTTT.